This T cell receptor beta chain stems from a study of blood T cell repertoires in COVID-19. Study-level background: COVID-19 samples, acute and convalescent, were from the United States, Italy and Spain. Sources were T cells, B-cell-depleted T cells, or PBMCs; the material itself was cDNA or gDNA.

The germline V gene has CDR1 SGHVS and CDR2 FNYEAQ. The germline V and J ends were trimmed by 1 base and 1 base, with 7 bases remaining between them. The CDR3 consists of 14 residues. This clone appeared once. Per the authors' pipeline: Nucleated cell number was recorded as an estimate derived from reference gene primer amplification. Measured with immunoSEQ multiplex PCR; TCRdb has only the in-frame clones, and not every one. The DNA gave D and trimming, while V, J and clone size come from that table. This table has around 81,000 clones, approximately 85% appearing once. The sequence came from a man in his 70s with acute or convalescent COVID-19. Sequences were obtained from peripheral blood. The chain has TRBV7-6 and TRBJ1-1; a weak D match, TRBD1 (6 bases). CDR3 sequence (DNA): TGTGCCAGCAGCTTAGGGGACACGAACACTGAAGCTTTCTTT. It is translated as CASSLGDTNTEAFF.